By sample fraction, the clone carrying this TCR beta chain is medium-sized (0.01 to 0.1%). Under the authors' procedure: A classifier of distant metastasis in papillary thyroid cancer was built from CDR3 differences (across clinicopathological groups). TCRdb reprocessed the PCR reads via MiXCR. Here the V and J calls rest on TCRdb's processing, not on the authors' analysis. The repertoire holds about 19,000 clones, with 25% as singletons. These data are taken from a study of metastatic and nonmetastatic thyroid tumors. For the study at large: Repertoires were compared across blood and tumor or nodule tissue from malignant and benign thyroid patients.

Each patient went into thyroid surgery without having received any treatment. With V trimmed by 2 bases and J by 5 bases, 5 bases remained unmatched. CDR1 and CDR2 from the germline V gene are SNHLY and FYNNEI. The CDR3 contains 15 residues. This receptor was identified in a male donor with papillary thyroid cancer or a benign thyroid nodule (not recorded which). Some clones in this sample may be carry-over from other donors' samples. V and J are TRBV2 and TRBJ2-1; TRBD1 aligns across 8 bases. Input material: blood. The CDR3 region has the DNA TGTGCCAGCAGTGAACGGACAGGGTTGAACAATGAGCAGTTCTTC. As protein: CASSERTGLNNEQFF.